This T cell receptor beta chain was captured in a study of tumor-infiltrating lymphocytes in primary liver carcinoma. Background on the study: Spanning 4.2 to 10 cm, the tumors were T1-T3 N0M0. Roughly 3.65 to 8 million productive TCRbeta reads were obtained per sample, with similar numbers across tissue types.

Synthesis of TCR beta cDNA was carried out from 450 to 500 ng total RNA with a constant-region primer. Amplification in three nested multiplex PCR rounds with slightly modified ARM-PCR gave rise to TCR beta libraries. In TCRdb, the multiplex PCR reads were re-called with MiXCR into one record per CDR3 protein. The profile shows some 21,000 distinct CDR3 sequences, approximately 79% of them singletons. From unsorted bulk tissue weighing about 20-32 mg, DNA and RNA were co-extracted. The patients carried chronic HBV infection and had received no treatment. Each tumor was sampled at four poles and its centre. The material sequenced was liver tumor tissue from sampling region 1. The subset here: tumor region T1, superior pole. The origin of this receptor is a young woman with primary liver carcinoma and hepatitis B virus infection.

CDR3 DNA: TGTGCCAGTACCCTCCCGGGACAGGGGTCCCTATTTTGTGGCTACACCTTC. This encodes CASTLPGQGSLFCGYTF. The chain combines TRBV12-3 or TRBV12-4 with TRBJ1-2, with 10 bases lining up with TRBD1. This CDR3 has 17 amino acids. Trimming at V came to 9 bases and at J to 7 bases, leaving 20 bases not matched to a gene.